This TCR beta chain is from a study of blood T cell repertoires in COVID-19. Study at large: There were acute and convalescent COVID-19 samples, and they came from the United States, Italy and Spain. In each case, the material was cDNA or gDNA derived from T cells, B-cell-depleted T cells, or PBMCs.

Under the authors' procedure: Amplification from reference gene primers served as the basis for estimated nucleated cell counts. TCRdb's copy holds only in-frame clones and misses some; the assay was immunoSEQ multiplex PCR. That table supplies the V and J calls and clone size; D and trimming were determined from the DNA. The table includes 200,000 to 300,000 clones, roughly 80% detected once. Germline loops: CDR1 MGHRA, CDR2 YSYEKL. There are 15 residues in the CDR3. With 4 bases removed from V and 4 bases from J, the gap between germline ends came to 15 bases. Sequencing was done on a sample of peripheral blood. This sequence originates from a woman in her 70s with acute or convalescent COVID-19. This chain joins TRBV4-1 and TRBJ2-3; no clear D. The DNA of the CDR3 is TGCGCCAGCAGCCGTTTGCGAGGCCTCGCAGATACGCAGTATTTT. Translated, it gives CASSRLRGLADTQYF.